The 18 T cell receptor beta chains below were found in one sample sequenced in a study of shared clonotypes between healthy human individuals. Sequenced by immunoSEQ multiplex PCR; TCRdb stores in-frame clones only, minus some. This table holds about 2.3 million clones, around 92% found once. The specimen was naive CD4+ T cells from PBMCs. Subset noted: CD45RA+ positively selected. These receptors were collected from a man aged 18 to 35 in good health. Some clones in this sample may be carry-over from other donors' samples.

V usage is TRBV29-1 and J usage is TRBJ1-2, with TRBD1 matching 8 bases. The ends lost 0 bases at V and 4 bases at J; junction bases unmatched: 4. CDR3 length: 14 amino acids. Germline V lookup: CDR1 SQVTM, CDR2 ANQGSEA. This CDR3 reads CSVEDQTGGYGYTF. Here the CDR3 DNA reads TGCAGCGTTGAAGATCAAACAGGGGGCTATGGCTACACCTTC.

The rearrangement links TRBV5-1 to TRBJ2-2, with 9 bases fitting TRBD1. The CDR3 is 16 residues long. Germline V gene sequence: CDR1 SGHRS, CDR2 YFSETQ. After removal of 4 bases from V and 8 bases from J, the junction contained 12 bases not matched to a gene. CDR3 protein: CASSPGDRAMAGELFF. The CDR3 DNA is TGCGCCAGCAGCCCGGGGGACAGGGCGATGGCGGGGGAGCTGTTTTTT.

J is TRBJ1-6 and V is TRBV7-2; D may be TRBD1 (6 bases). Germline CDR1 reads SGHTA; CDR2 reads FQGNSA. CDR3 length equals 14 residues. V shed 0 bases and J shed 13 bases, with 13 bases lying between them. DNA of the CDR3: TGTGCCAGCAGCTTAGCAGCTCAGGGGAGGCCCCTCCACTTT. This gives the protein CASSLAAQGRPLHF.

Worth noting for this clone: The same CDR3 can be traced to other DNA sequences in this sample. This sequence joins TRBV27 and TRBJ1-2; TRBD1 might be the D (5 bases). This CDR3 is 13 amino acids long. V was pared by 0 bases and J by 8 bases, with 10 bases between. Germline values: CDR1 MNHEY, CDR2 SMNVEV (reference sequence). In nucleotides, the CDR3 is TGTGCCAGCAGTTTATCGGGGGTAGGGGGCTACACCTTC. It is translated as CASSLSGVGGYTF.

The J gene is TRBJ2-1, the V gene TRBV11-2; D may be TRBD1 or TRBD2 (5 bases each). CDR1 and CDR2 from the germline V gene are SGHAT and FQNNGV. Trimming left V 3 bases short and J 2 bases short, with 11 bases between. This CDR3 region has 15 residues. CDR3 DNA: TGTGCCAGCAGCTTGCTTGGGGGAGCCTACAATGAGCAGTTCTTC. Encoded protein: CASSLLGGAYNEQFF.

V usage is TRBV7-2 and J usage is TRBJ2-1; 8 nucleotides match TRBD2. Germline V gives CDR1 SGHTA, CDR2 FQGNSA. CDR3 length: 15 residues. V gave up 5 bases and J gave up 7 bases; unmatched junction bases: 10. CDR3 in amino acids: CASSVYRGRLNEQFF. For the CDR3, the DNA is TGTGCCAGCAGCGTCTATCGCGGGAGGTTGAATGAGCAGTTCTTC.

The chain uses TRBV18 and TRBJ1-2, with D possibly matching TRBD1 (6 bases). V lost 1 base and J 6 bases, leaving 12 bases between the germline ends. The CDR3 contains 14 residues. Germline lookup yields CDR1 KGHSH and CDR2 LQKENI. CDR3 sequence (DNA): TGTGCCAGCTCACCACTTCATCCAGGGGATGGCTACACCTTC. Protein sequence: CASSPLHPGDGYTF. The full variable domain, with the rest looked up from reference TRBV18 and TRBJ1-2, is NAGVMQNPRHLVRRRGQEARLRCSPMKGHSHVYWYRQLPEEGLKFMVYLQKENIIDESGMPKERFSAEFPKEGPSILRIQQVVRGDSAAYFCASSPLHPGDGYTFGSGTRLTVV.

The chain combines TRBV30 with TRBJ2-1; 11 bases are shared with TRBD2. The CDR3 sequence is 16 residues long. V lost 2 bases, J lost 3 bases, and 6 bases stayed unmatched. The germline gives CDR1 GTSNPN, CDR2 SVGIG (reference sequence). CDR3 loop: CAWSRWGTSGYNEQFF. In nucleotides, the CDR3 is TGTGCCTGGAGTAGATGGGGGACTAGCGGCTACAATGAGCAGTTCTTC.

The chain is built from TRBV5-1 and TRBJ2-1; D gene unclear. Trimming took off 6 bases at V and 5 bases at J, with 15 bases between the two ends. CDR1 and CDR2 from the germline V gene are SGHRS and YFSETQ. CDR3 length: 14 amino acids. CDR3 loop: CASIKGSVDNEQFF. As DNA, the CDR3 is TGCGCCAGCATCAAAGGCTCCGTTGACAATGAGCAGTTCTTC.

V is TRBV7-9 and J is TRBJ2-1; the match to TRBD1 covers 8 bases. This CDR3 has 15 residues. V lost 4 bases and J lost 9; bases outside the gene matches: 11. Germline assignment: CDR1 SEHNR and CDR2 FQNEAQ (reference sequence). CDR3 sequence: CASSSLGDRLGEQFF. DNA for the CDR3: TGTGCCAGCAGCTCCCTCGGGGACAGGTTGGGTGAGCAGTTCTTC.

CDR3 nucleotide sequence: TGCGCCAGCAGCTTGGAGGGCGGGAGGAATGGTGAGCAGTTCTTC. As protein: CASSLEGGRNGEQFF. This chain uses TRBV5-1 with TRBJ2-1; 8 bases align to TRBD2. Trimming at V came to 0 bases and at J to 9 bases, leaving 8 bases not matched to a gene. The CDR3 runs 15 residues. The germline gives CDR1 SGHRS, CDR2 YFSETQ.

The rearrangement joins TRBV4-3 to TRBJ1-2, with D perhaps matching TRBD1 (5 bases). Germline CDR1 LGHNA, CDR2 YSLEER. This CDR3 contains 14 residues. Trimming shortened V by 6 bases and J by 3 bases, and 14 bases separated the two germline ends. In nucleotides, the CDR3 is TGCGCCAGCAGGTACGCCGGGACGGACTATGGCTACACCTTC. This translates into CASRYAGTDYGYTF.

V is TRBV5-1 and J is TRBJ2-7; 10 bases agree with TRBD2. Germline V gene sequence: CDR1 SGHRS, CDR2 YFSETQ. The CDR3 has 15 residues. J lost 2 bases, V lost 2 bases, and 4 bases had no gene match. The CDR3 DNA follows: TGCGCCAGCAGCTTCGGACTAGCGGAGACCTACGAGCAGTACTTC. Its translation is CASSFGLAETYEQYF.

Only one count was recorded for this clone. V gene TRBV10-3 combines with J gene TRBJ2-1, with 9 positions matching TRBD2. The germline CDR1 and CDR2 sequences are ENHRY and SYGVKD. Trimming took 7 bases from V and 4 from J; bases not matched to a gene: 5. The CDR3 loop spans 14 amino acids. CDR3 in amino acids: CAITGLATYNEQFF. DNA for the CDR3: TGTGCCATCACTGGACTAGCGACGTACAATGAGCAGTTCTTC.

This rearrangement joins TRBV9 to TRBJ2-5; 8 nucleotides line up with TRBD2. CDR3 length: 15 residues. V shed 0 bases and J 5 bases; nucleotides not matched to a gene: 6. Per the germline V gene, CDR1 is SGDLS and CDR2 is YYNGEE. CDR3 in amino acids: CASSVAPGGLETQYF. The DNA of the CDR3 is TGTGCCAGCAGCGTAGCACCGGGAGGGTTGGAGACCCAGTACTTC.

V gene TRBV5-1 combines with J gene TRBJ1-3; D is undetermined. The CDR3 sequence is 15 residues long. Trimming stripped 6 bases from V and 0 bases from J, with 13 bases between. Germline CDR1 SGHRS, CDR2 YFSETQ. DNA for the CDR3: TGCGCCAGCACCTCCGAAGGCCTCTCTGGAAACACCATATATTTT. Amino acid sequence: CASTSEGLSGNTIYF.

DNA for the CDR3: TGTGCCAGCAGCTTAGACGGGGTTGTACTGTTTTTT. This encodes CASSLDGVVLFF. The V and J genes are TRBV7-9 and TRBJ1-4; no clear D gene. Trimming stripped 1 base from V and 13 bases from J, with 10 bases between. The germline V gene encodes CDR1 SEHNR and CDR2 FQNEAQ (reference sequence). CDR3 length equals 12 residues.

The chain's CDR3 is CASSDRGRRGYTF. CDR3 nucleotides: TGTGCCAGCAGTGACAGGGGGCGGCGAGGCTACACCTTC. The chain couples TRBV6-1 to TRBJ1-2; 8 bases are a match to TRBD1. Germline V lookup: CDR1 MNHNS, CDR2 SASEGT. CDR3 size: 13 residues. Germline trimming cut 3 bases from V and 8 bases from J; bases unmatched to any gene: 5.